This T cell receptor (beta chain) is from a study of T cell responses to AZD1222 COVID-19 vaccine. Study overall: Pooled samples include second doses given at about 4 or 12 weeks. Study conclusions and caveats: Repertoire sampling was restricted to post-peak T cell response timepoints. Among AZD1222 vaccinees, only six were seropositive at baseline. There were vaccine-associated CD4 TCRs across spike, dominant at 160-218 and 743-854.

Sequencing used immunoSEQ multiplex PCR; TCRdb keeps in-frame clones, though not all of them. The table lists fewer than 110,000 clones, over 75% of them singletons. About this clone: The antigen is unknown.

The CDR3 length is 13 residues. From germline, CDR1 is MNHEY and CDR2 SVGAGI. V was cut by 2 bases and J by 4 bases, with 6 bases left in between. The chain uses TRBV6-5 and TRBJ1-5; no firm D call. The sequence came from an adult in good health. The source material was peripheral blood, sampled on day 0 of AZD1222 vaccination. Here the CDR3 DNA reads TGTGCCAGCAGTTACCTGGGGAATCAGCCCCAGCATTTT. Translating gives CASSYLGNQPQHF.